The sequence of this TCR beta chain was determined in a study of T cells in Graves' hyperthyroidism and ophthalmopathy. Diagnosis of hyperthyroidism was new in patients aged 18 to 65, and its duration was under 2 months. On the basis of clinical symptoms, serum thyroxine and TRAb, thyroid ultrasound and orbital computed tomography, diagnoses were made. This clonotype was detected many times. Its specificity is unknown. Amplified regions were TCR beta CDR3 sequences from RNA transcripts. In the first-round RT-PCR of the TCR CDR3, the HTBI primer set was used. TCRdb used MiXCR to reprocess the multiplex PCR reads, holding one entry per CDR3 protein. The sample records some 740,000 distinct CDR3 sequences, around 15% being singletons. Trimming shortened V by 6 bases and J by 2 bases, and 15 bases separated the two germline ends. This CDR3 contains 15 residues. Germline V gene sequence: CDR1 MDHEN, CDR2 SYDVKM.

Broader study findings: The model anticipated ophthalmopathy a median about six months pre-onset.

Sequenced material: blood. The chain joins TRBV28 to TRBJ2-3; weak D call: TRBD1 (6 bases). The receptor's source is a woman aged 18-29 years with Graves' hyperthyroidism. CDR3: CASSTPGQTTDTQYF. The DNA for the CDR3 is TGTGCCAGCAGCACTCCCGGACAGACCACAGATACGCAGTATTTT.